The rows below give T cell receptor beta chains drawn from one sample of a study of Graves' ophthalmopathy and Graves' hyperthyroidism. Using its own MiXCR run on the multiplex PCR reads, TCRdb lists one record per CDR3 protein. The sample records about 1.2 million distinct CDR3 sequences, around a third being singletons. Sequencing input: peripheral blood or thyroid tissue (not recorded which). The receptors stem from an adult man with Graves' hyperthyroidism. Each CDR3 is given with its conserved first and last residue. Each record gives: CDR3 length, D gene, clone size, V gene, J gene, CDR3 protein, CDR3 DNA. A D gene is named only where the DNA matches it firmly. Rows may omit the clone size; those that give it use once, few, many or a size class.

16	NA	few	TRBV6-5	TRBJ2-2	CASSYSASSLAGELFF	TGTGCCAGCAGTTACTCGGCTAGCAGTCTTGCCGGGGAGCTGTTTTTT
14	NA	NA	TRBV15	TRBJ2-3	CATSRDQGVDTQYF	TGTGCCACCAGCAGAGATCAAGGTGTAGATACGCAGTATTTT
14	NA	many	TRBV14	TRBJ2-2	CASSPWDGTGELFF	TGTGCCAGCAGCCCTTGGGACGGGACCGGGGAGCTGTTTTTT
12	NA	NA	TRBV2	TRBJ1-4	CGTGATNEKLFF	TGTGGGACCGGGGCAACTAATGAAAAACTGTTTTTT
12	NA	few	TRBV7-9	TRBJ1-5	CASSSGSPTQHF	TGTGCCAGCAGCTCGGGATCGCCGACCCAGCATTTT
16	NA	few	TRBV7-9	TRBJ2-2	CASSLARTVKTGELFF	TGTGCCAGCAGCTTAGCTCGGACAGTTAAAACCGGGGAGCTGTTTTTT
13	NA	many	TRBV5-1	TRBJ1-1	CASSRTPNTEAFF	TGTGCCAGCAGTCGGACACCGAACACTGAAGCTTTCTTT
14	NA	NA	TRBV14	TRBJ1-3	CASSPGPRGNTLYF	TGTGCCAGCAGCCCGGGACCGCGGGGAAACACCCTATATTTT
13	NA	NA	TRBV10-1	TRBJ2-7	CASLDLGTHEQYF	TGCGCCAGCTTGGATCTTGGTACCCACGAGCAGTACTTC
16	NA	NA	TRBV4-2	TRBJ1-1	CASSQEWSQMYTEAFF	TGTGCCAGCAGCCAAGAGTGGTCACAGATGTACACTGAAGCTTTCTTT
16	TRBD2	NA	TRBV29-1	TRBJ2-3	CSVALRLAVRTDTQYF	TGCAGCGTCGCCCTTCGACTAGCGGTTCGCACAGATACGCAGTATTTT
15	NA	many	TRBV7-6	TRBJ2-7	CASSLAQRATYEQYF	TGTGCCAGCAGCTTAGCGCAGCGAGCGACCTACGAGCAGTACTTC
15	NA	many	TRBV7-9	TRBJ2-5	CASSYAQGNIDTQYF	TGTGCCAGCAGCTACGCACAGGGCAACATCGATACCCAGTACTTC
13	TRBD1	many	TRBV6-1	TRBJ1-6	CASKQGDNSPLHF	TGTGCCAGCAAACAGGGGGATAATTCACCCCTCCACTTT
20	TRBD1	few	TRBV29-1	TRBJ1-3	CSVLSAVGPGQGAAGNTIYF	TGCAGCGTTTTATCGGCCGTGGGGCCGGGACAGGGGGCGGCTGGAAACACCATATATTTT
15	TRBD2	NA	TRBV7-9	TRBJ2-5	CASSIRGLAEETQYF	TGTGCCAGCAGCATACGGGGACTAGCGGAAGAGACCCAGTACTTC
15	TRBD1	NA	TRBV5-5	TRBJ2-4	CASSGQALAKNIQYF	TGTGCCAGCAGCGGACAGGCACTAGCCAAAAACATTCAGTACTTC
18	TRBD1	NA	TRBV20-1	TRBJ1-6	CSASGTVRTGTLFRPLHF	TGCAGTGCTAGCGGGACAGTAAGAACCGGGACCCTCTTCAGGCCCCTCCACTTT
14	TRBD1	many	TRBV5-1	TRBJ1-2	CASSLEGQGIGYTF	TGCGCCAGCAGCTTGGAGGGACAGGGGATCGGCTACACCTTC
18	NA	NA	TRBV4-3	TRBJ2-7	CASSQDLADGDTPYEQYF	TGCGCCAGCAGCCAAGATCTAGCAGATGGGGATACGCCTTACGAGCAGTACTTC
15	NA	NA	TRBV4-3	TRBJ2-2	CASSQGLWITGELFF	TGCGCCAGCAGCCAAGGGTTGTGGATCACCGGGGAGCTGTTTTTT
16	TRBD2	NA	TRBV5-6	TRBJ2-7	CASSAPRLAGGDEQYF	TGTGCCAGCAGCGCCCCGCGACTAGCGGGAGGCGACGAGCAGTACTTC
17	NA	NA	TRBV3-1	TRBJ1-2	CASSPGTPTATSYGYTF	TGTGCCAGCAGCCCAGGGACACCAACAGCTACTAGCTATGGCTACACCTTC
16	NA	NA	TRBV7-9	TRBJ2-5	CASSSESVAEPETQYF	TGTGCCAGCAGCTCAGAAAGTGTAGCGGAACCAGAGACCCAGTACTTC
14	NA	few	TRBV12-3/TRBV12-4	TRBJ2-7	CASSHRTGRNEQYF	TGTGCCAGCAGTCACCGAACTGGGAGAAACGAGCAGTACTTC
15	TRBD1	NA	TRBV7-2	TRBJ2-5	CAGSARTGGQETQYF	TGTGCCGGCAGCGCAAGGACAGGGGGGCAAGAGACCCAGTACTTC
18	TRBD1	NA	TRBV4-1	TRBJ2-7	CASSQGSGTGGLGYEQYF	TGCGCCAGCAGCCAAGGCTCCGGGACAGGGGGCCTGGGCTACGAGCAGTACTTC
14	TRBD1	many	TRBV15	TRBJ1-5	CATSRRDREQPQHF	TGTGCCACCAGCAGAAGGGACAGGGAACAGCCCCAGCATTTT
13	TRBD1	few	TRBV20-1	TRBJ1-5	CSARGQLNQPQHF	TGCAGTGCTAGGGGACAGCTAAATCAGCCCCAGCATTTT
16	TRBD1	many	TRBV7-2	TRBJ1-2	CASSLAPTGVNYGYTF	TGTGCCAGCAGCTTAGCCCCGACAGGGGTGAACTATGGCTACACCTTC
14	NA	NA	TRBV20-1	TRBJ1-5	CSARDGTVDQPQHF	TGCAGTGCTAGAGATGGTACGGTCGATCAGCCCCAGCATTTT
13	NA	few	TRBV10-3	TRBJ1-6	CAIRTDPNSPLHF	TGTGCCATCAGGACAGACCCAAATTCACCCCTCCACTTT
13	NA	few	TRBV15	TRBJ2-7	CATSVGDTYEQYF	TGTGCCACCAGTGTGGGAGACACCTACGAGCAGTACTTC
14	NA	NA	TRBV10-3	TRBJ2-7	CAIGGDRQETEQYF	TGTGCCATCGGGGGGGACAGGCAAGAGACCGAGCAGTACTTC
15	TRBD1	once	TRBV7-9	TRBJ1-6	CASSAGQGGSSPLHF	TGTGCCAGCAGCGCTGGACAGGGCGGTTCTTCACCCCTCCACTTT
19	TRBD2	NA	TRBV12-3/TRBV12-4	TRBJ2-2	CASSSLGLAGGRNTGELFF	TGTGCCAGCAGTTCCCTGGGACTAGCGGGAGGGCGTAACACCGGGGAGCTGTTTTTT
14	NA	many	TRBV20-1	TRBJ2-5	CSARSFSMLETQYF	TGCAGTGCTAGATCTTTCAGCATGCTGGAGACCCAGTACTTC
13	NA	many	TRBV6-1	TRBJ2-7	CASSVAITYEQYF	TGTGCCAGCAGTGTGGCGATTACCTACGAGCAGTACTTC
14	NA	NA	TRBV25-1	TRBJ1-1	CASSEGAGNTEAFF	TGTGCCAGCAGTGAAGGGGCAGGGAACACTGAAGCTTTCTTT
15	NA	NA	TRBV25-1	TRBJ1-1	CASSRNEGGVGEAFF	TGTGCCAGCAGCCGGAACGAAGGGGGTGTTGGTGAAGCTTTCTTT
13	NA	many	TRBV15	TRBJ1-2	CATSNPRRYGYTF	TGTGCCACCAGCAACCCCCGAAGGTATGGCTACACCTTC
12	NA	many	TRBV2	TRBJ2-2	CASSEDTGELFF	TGTGCCAGCAGTGAAGATACCGGGGAGCTGTTTTTT
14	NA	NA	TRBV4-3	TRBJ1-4	CASSHLGGREKLFF	TGCGCCAGCAGCCACCTAGGGGGGCGGGAAAAACTGTTTTTT
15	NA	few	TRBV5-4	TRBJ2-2	CASSLEASNTGELFF	TGTGCCAGCAGCTTGGAGGCGTCGAACACCGGGGAGCTGTTTTTT
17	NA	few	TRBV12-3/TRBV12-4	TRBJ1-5	CASSLLRGKNSNQPQHF	TGTGCCAGCAGTTTACTTCGGGGTAAGAATAGCAATCAGCCCCAGCATTTT
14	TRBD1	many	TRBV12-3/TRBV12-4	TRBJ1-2	CASSLGQGGFGYTF	TGTGCCAGCAGTTTAGGACAGGGAGGTTTTGGCTACACCTTC
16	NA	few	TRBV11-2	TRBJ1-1	CASSLSYWAGDTEAFF	TGTGCCAGCAGCTTATCTTATTGGGCGGGAGACACTGAAGCTTTCTTT
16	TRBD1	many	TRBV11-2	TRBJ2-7	CASSPDKGQGRIEQYF	TGTGCCAGCAGCCCGGATAAGGGACAGGGAAGAATCGAGCAGTACTTC
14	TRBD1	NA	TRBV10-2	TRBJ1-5	CASSESGQGETQHF	TGCGCCAGCAGTGAGTCGGGACAGGGGGAGACCCAGCATTTT
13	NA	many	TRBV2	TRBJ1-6	CASQEAHNSPLHF	TGTGCCAGCCAGGAGGCGCATAATTCACCCCTCCACTTT
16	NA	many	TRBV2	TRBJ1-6	CASSVAGSSYNSPLHF	TGTGCCAGCAGTGTCGCAGGGAGCTCCTATAATTCACCCCTCCACTTT
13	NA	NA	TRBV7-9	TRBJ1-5	CASSPGEFQPQHF	TGTGCCAGCAGCCCAGGGGAATTTCAGCCCCAGCATTTT
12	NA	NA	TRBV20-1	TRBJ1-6	CSARVRQVSLHF	TGCAGTGCTAGAGTGCGGCAGGTATCCCTCCACTTT
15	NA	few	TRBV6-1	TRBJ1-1	CASSPGSTGNTEAFF	TGTGCCAGCAGTCCAGGGTCCACAGGAAACACTGAAGCTTTCTTT
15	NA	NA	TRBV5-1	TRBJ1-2	CASSLILGAQDGYTF	TGCGCCAGCAGCCTTATACTGGGGGCGCAGGATGGCTACACCTTC